This is a list of T cell receptor beta chains from one sample in a study of preoperative IRX-2 immunotherapy in early breast cancer. Measured with immunoSEQ multiplex PCR; TCRdb has only the in-frame clones, and not every one. The sample includes about 98,000 clones, roughly 89% of them seen just once. The sample consisted of tumor tissue, taken after IRX-2 immunotherapy. Receptors originate from a human donor with breast cancer. CDR3s include the opening cysteine and the closing phenylalanine or tryptophan. A D gene is named only where the DNA matches it firmly. Part of the rows lack a size; the others show once, few, many or a class for expanded clones.

d_call: TRBD1; v_call: TRBV18; clone_size: NA; j_call: TRBJ1-1; cdr3_aa: CASSPLEGQTLWTEAFF; cdr3_nt: TGTGCCAGCTCACCACTCGAGGGACAGACACTTTGGACTGAAGCTTTCTTT
d_call: NA; v_call: TRBV29-1; clone_size: NA; j_call: TRBJ2-7; cdr3_aa: CSVVRGSYEQYF; cdr3_nt: TGCAGCGTTGTCAGGGGCTCCTACGAGCAGTACTTC
d_call: TRBD2; v_call: TRBV5-1; clone_size: NA; j_call: TRBJ2-3; cdr3_aa: CASSLILAGSSDTQYF; cdr3_nt: TGCGCCAGCAGCTTGATCCTAGCGGGGTCATCAGATACGCAGTATTTT
d_call: NA; v_call: TRBV19; clone_size: NA; j_call: TRBJ1-3; cdr3_aa: CASRPAGSGNTIYF; cdr3_nt: TGTGCCAGTAGACCAGCAGGATCTGGAAACACCATATATTTT
d_call: NA; v_call: TRBV5-1; clone_size: NA; j_call: TRBJ1-4; cdr3_aa: CASSLAFASTNEKLFF; cdr3_nt: TGCGCCAGCAGCTTAGCCTTCGCCTCAACTAATGAAAAACTGTTTTTT
d_call: TRBD1; v_call: TRBV6-8; clone_size: NA; j_call: TRBJ1-5; cdr3_aa: CAIDDREVGNQPQHF; cdr3_nt: TGTGCCATCGATGACAGGGAAGTGGGCAATCAGCCCCAGCATTTT
d_call: TRBD1; v_call: TRBV18; clone_size: NA; j_call: TRBJ2-4; cdr3_aa: CASSRDSEQNIQYF; cdr3_nt: TGTGCCAGCTCACGGGACAGTGAGCAAAACATTCAGTACTTC
d_call: TRBD1; v_call: TRBV25-1; clone_size: NA; j_call: TRBJ1-1; cdr3_aa: CASRGQGDGTEAFF; cdr3_nt: TGTGCCAGCAGGGGACAGGGGGACGGGACTGAAGCTTTCTTT
d_call: TRBD2; v_call: TRBV15; clone_size: NA; j_call: TRBJ2-7; cdr3_aa: CATSRVGTAGDEQYF; cdr3_nt: TGTGCCACCAGCAGAGTCGGGACGGCGGGGGACGAGCAGTACTTC
d_call: TRBD1; v_call: TRBV29-1; clone_size: NA; j_call: TRBJ1-2; cdr3_aa: CSVRQGNYGYTF; cdr3_nt: TGCAGCGTCCGACAGGGGAACTATGGCTACACCTTC
d_call: TRBD2; v_call: TRBV7-8; clone_size: NA; j_call: TRBJ2-2; cdr3_aa: CASSLNFAGGAGELFF; cdr3_nt: TGTGCCAGCAGCTTGAATTTCGCGGGAGGCGCCGGGGAGCTGTTTTTT
d_call: NA; v_call: TRBV9; clone_size: NA; j_call: TRBJ1-5; cdr3_aa: CASNTRVNQPQHF; cdr3_nt: TGTGCCAGCAATACAAGGGTTAATCAGCCCCAGCATTTT
d_call: TRBD2; v_call: TRBV5-1; clone_size: NA; j_call: TRBJ2-3; cdr3_aa: CASSLGGSPTDTQYF; cdr3_nt: TGCGCCAGCAGCTTAGGCGGGAGCCCCACAGATACGCAGTATTTT
d_call: NA; v_call: TRBV7-2; clone_size: NA; j_call: TRBJ1-1; cdr3_aa: CASSLNEGTEAFF; cdr3_nt: TGTGCCAGCAGCTTAAACGAGGGCACTGAAGCTTTCTTT
d_call: NA; v_call: TRBV11-3; clone_size: once; j_call: TRBJ2-7; cdr3_aa: CASSLLGRRNEQYF; cdr3_nt: TGTGCCAGCAGCTTACTTGGGAGGAGGAACGAGCAGTACTTC
d_call: NA; v_call: TRBV25-1; clone_size: NA; j_call: TRBJ1-1; cdr3_aa: CASTRGNTEAFF; cdr3_nt: TGTGCCAGCACCAGGGGAAACACTGAAGCTTTCTTT
d_call: NA; v_call: TRBV6-8; clone_size: NA; j_call: TRBJ1-2; cdr3_aa: CASRDTAGRYGYTF; cdr3_nt: TGTGCCAGCAGGGACACTGCAGGGAGGTACGGCTACACCTTC
d_call: NA; v_call: TRBV5-1; clone_size: many; j_call: TRBJ2-1; cdr3_aa: CASSEGQNYNEQFF; cdr3_nt: TGCGCCAGCAGCGAAGGGCAGAACTACAATGAGCAGTTCTTC
d_call: TRBD1; v_call: TRBV10-3; clone_size: NA; j_call: TRBJ2-3; cdr3_aa: CAISEWQGASTDTQYF; cdr3_nt: TGTGCCATCAGTGAGTGGCAGGGGGCGAGCACAGATACGCAGTATTTT
d_call: NA; v_call: TRBV19; clone_size: NA; j_call: TRBJ1-5; cdr3_aa: CASSISQGYNQPQHF; cdr3_nt: TGTGCCAGTAGTATATCACAGGGATACAATCAGCCCCAGCATTTT
d_call: TRBD1; v_call: TRBV28; clone_size: NA; j_call: TRBJ1-6; cdr3_aa: CASSSVGTGINSPLHF; cdr3_nt: TGTGCCAGCAGTTCTGTCGGGACAGGGATTAACTCACCCCTCCACTTT
d_call: NA; v_call: TRBV5-1; clone_size: NA; j_call: TRBJ1-1; cdr3_aa: CASSPQTVNTEAFF; cdr3_nt: TGCGCCAGCAGCCCGCAGACAGTGAACACTGAAGCTTTCTTT
d_call: TRBD2; v_call: TRBV30; clone_size: NA; j_call: TRBJ2-1; cdr3_aa: CAWSVLAGVNEQFF; cdr3_nt: TGTGCCTGGAGTGTGCTAGCGGGAGTTAATGAGCAGTTCTTC
d_call: NA; v_call: TRBV6-8; clone_size: NA; j_call: TRBJ2-1; cdr3_aa: CASSSSGNEQFF; cdr3_nt: TGTGCCAGCAGTTCCTCAGGGAATGAGCAGTTCTTC
d_call: TRBD1; v_call: TRBV6-8; clone_size: NA; j_call: TRBJ2-7; cdr3_aa: CASSSTVLDRAYEQYF; cdr3_nt: TGTGCCAGCAGCTCAACCGTTTTGGACAGGGCCTACGAGCAGTACTTC
d_call: NA; v_call: TRBV28; clone_size: NA; j_call: TRBJ1-4; cdr3_aa: CASSEWASTNEKLFF; cdr3_nt: TGTGCCAGCAGCGAATGGGCCTCAACTAATGAAAAACTGTTTTTT
d_call: NA; v_call: TRBV28; clone_size: NA; j_call: TRBJ1-1; cdr3_aa: CASSFSSWEAFF; cdr3_nt: TGTGCCAGCAGTTTTTCCTCGTGGGAAGCTTTCTTT
d_call: NA; v_call: TRBV1; clone_size: NA; j_call: TRBJ1-6; cdr3_aa: CASSQEVRSLPLHF; cdr3_nt: TGCGCCAGCAGCCAAGAGGTCCGGTCCTTACCCCTCCACTTT
d_call: NA; v_call: TRBV19; clone_size: NA; j_call: TRBJ2-2; cdr3_aa: CASSGTSHTGELFF; cdr3_nt: TGTGCCAGTAGTGGGACAAGTCACACCGGGGAGCTGTTTTTT
d_call: TRBD2; v_call: TRBV5-1; clone_size: NA; j_call: TRBJ2-1; cdr3_aa: CASRGLADNNEQFF; cdr3_nt: TGCGCCAGCAGAGGGCTAGCGGATAACAATGAGCAGTTCTTC
d_call: NA; v_call: TRBV14; clone_size: NA; j_call: TRBJ2-3; cdr3_aa: CASRKDGFTDTQYF; cdr3_nt: TGTGCCAGCAGGAAGGACGGATTCACAGATACGCAGTATTTT